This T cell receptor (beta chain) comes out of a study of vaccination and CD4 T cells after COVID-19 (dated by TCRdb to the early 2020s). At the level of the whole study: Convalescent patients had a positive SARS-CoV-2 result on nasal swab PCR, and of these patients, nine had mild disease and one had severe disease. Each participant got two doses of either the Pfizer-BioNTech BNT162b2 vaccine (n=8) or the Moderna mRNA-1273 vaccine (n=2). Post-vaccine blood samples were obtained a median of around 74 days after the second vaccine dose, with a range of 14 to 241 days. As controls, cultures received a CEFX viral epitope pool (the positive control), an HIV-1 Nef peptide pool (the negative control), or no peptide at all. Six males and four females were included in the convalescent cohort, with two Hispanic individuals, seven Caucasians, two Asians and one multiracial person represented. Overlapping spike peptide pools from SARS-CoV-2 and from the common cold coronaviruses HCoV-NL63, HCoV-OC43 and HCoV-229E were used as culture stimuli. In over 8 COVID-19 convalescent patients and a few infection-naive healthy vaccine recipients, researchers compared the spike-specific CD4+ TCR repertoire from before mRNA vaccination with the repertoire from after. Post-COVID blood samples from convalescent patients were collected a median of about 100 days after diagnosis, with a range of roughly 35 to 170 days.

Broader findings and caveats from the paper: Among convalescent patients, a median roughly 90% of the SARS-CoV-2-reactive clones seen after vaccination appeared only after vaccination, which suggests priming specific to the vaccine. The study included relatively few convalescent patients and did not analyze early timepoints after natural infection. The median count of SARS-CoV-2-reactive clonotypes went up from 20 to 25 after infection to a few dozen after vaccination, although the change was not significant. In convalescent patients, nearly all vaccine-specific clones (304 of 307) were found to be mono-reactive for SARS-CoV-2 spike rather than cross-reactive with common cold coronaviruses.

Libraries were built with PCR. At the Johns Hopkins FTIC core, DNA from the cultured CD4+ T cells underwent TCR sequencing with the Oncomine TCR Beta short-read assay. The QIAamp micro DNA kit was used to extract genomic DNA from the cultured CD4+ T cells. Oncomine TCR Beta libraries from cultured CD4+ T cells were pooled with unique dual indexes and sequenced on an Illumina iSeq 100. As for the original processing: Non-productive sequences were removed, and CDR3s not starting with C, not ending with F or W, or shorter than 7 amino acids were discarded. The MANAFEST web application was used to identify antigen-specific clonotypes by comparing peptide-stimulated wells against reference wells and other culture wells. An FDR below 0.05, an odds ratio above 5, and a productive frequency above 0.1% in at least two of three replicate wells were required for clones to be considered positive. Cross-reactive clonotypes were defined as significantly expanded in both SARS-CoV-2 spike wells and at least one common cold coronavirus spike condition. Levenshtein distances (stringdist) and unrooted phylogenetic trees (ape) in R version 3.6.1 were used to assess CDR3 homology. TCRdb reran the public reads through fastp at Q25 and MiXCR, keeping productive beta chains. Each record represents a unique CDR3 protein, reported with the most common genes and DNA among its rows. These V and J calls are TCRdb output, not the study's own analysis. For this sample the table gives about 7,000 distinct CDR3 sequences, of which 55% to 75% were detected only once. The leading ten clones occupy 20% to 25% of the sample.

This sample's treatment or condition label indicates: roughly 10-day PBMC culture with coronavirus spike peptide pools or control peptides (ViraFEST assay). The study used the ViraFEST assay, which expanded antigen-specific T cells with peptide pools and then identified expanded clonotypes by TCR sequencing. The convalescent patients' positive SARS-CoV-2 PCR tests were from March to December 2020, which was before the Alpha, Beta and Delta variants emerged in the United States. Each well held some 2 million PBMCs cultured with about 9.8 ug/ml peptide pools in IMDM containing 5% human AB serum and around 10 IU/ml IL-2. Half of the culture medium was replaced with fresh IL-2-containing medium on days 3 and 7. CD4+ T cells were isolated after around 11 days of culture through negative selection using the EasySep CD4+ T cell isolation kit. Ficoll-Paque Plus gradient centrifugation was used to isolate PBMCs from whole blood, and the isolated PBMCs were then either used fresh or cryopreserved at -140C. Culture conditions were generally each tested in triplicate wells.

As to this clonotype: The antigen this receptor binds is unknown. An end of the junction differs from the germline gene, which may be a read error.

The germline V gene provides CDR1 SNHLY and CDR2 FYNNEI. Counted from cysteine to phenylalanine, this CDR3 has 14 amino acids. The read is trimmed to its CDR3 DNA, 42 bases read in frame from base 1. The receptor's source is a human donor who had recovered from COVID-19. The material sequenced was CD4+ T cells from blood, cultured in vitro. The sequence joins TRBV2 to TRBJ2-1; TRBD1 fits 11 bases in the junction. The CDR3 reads CASCDGQGADEQFF. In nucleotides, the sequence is TGTGCCAGCTGTGACGGACAGGGGGCCGATGAGCAGTTCTTC.